The rows below give T cell receptor beta chains drawn from one sample of a study of blood T cell repertoires in COVID-19. This table comes from immunoSEQ multiplex PCR, and its TCRdb copy is limited to in-frame clones, with some not included. The table lists approximately 230,000 clones, around four fifths of them singletons. The sequenced sample consisted of peripheral blood. The receptors here all came from a man aged 25 to 40 with active or convalescent COVID-19. The CDR3 runs from the conserved cysteine through the conserved F or W. The D gene is left open where the match is weak.

j_call v_call d_call cdr3_nt cdr3_aa
TRBJ2-5 TRBV11-2 . TGTGCCAGCAGCTTAGCCCGAGGGTGGGAGACCCAGTACTTC CASSLARGWETQYF
TRBJ2-5 TRBV6-6 . TGTGCCAGCAGTTACTCGGGCCCAATGGCCCAGTACTTC CASSYSGPMAQYF
TRBJ2-2 TRBV19 TRBD2 TGTGCCAGTTGGAGGCGGGAGGACGGGGAGCTGTTTTTT CASWRREDGELFF
TRBJ2-7 TRBV30 . TGTGCCTGGAGTCTCGGCGGGGCTAGGTACGAGCAGTACTTC CAWSLGGARYEQYF
TRBJ2-2 TRBV4-1 TRBD2 TGCGCCAGCAGCCAAGTGGGACTAGCGGGGGAGCTGTTTTTT CASSQVGLAGELFF
TRBJ2-3 TRBV30 . TGTGCCTGGGGCGAGCAGAGGACGCAGTATTTT CAWGEQRTQYF
TRBJ2-3 TRBV7-8 TRBD2 TGTGCCAGCAGCTTAGGGCGGGAGTCAGATACGCAGTATTTT CASSLGRESDTQYF
TRBJ2-2 TRBV28 TRBD2 TGTGCTGGGACTAGCAATCCCACCGGGGAGCTGTTTTTT CAGTSNPTGELFF
TRBJ1-1 TRBV11-2 . TGTGCCAGCAGCTTAGGGGCGCCAGTGCCCACTGAAGCTTTCTTT CASSLGAPVPTEAFF
TRBJ2-3 TRBV6-6 TRBD2 TGTGCCAGCACCAGAGGACTAGCGGAAACAGATACGCAGTATTTT CASTRGLAETDTQYF
TRBJ2-5 TRBV6-5 TRBD1 TGTGCCAGCACTCACCGGGACAGGGGTGAGACCCAGTACTTC CASTHRDRGETQYF
TRBJ2-2 TRBV6-2/TRBV6-3 TRBD2 TGTGCCAGCAGTTACAACCAAGGACTAGCGGGGGGCTACACCGGGGAGCTGTTTTTT CASSYNQGLAGGYTGELFF